This entry lists 14 T cell receptor beta chains sequenced from one sample in a study of T cells in Graves' hyperthyroidism and ophthalmopathy. It was RNA transcripts that yielded the amplified TCR beta CDR3 regions. Carried out on the TCR CDR3, a first-round RT-PCR used the HTBI primer set. Via MiXCR, TCRdb re-called the multiplex PCR reads, giving one row per CDR3 protein. The table has approximately 570,000 distinct CDR3 sequences, nearly 20% seen once; the top ten hold 40% to 50%. The sample was blood. The receptors stem from a man in his forties or fifties with Graves' ophthalmopathy.

This clonotype was counted ten times or more. The chain joins TRBV28 to TRBJ2-3; D gene uncertain. CDR3 size: 14 residues. CDR1 is MDHEN and CDR2 is SYDVKM in the germline V gene. The germline V and J ends were trimmed by 1 base and 8 bases, with 13 bases remaining between them. CDR3 region: CASSLSTGLGTQYF. DNA for the CDR3: TGTGCCAGCAGTTTATCGACCGGCCTGGGTACGCAGTATTTT.

This clonotype was counted at least ten times. V and J are TRBV2 and TRBJ2-3; no clear D. The CDR3 sequence is 11 residues long. Germline assignment: CDR1 SNHLY and CDR2 FYNNEI. V lost 5 bases and J lost 6, with 6 bases in between. The chain's CDR3 is CASSRQDTQYF. DNA of the CDR3: TGTGCCAGCAGTAGGCAGGATACGCAGTATTTT.

This clonotype was seen repeatedly, ten times or more. The rearrangement links TRBV2 to TRBJ1-1; D is unclear. The CDR3 sequence is 14 residues long. V was clipped by 6 bases and J by 10 bases, with 21 bases between them. Germline V gene lookup returns CDR1 SNHLY and CDR2 FYNNEI. The DNA of the CDR3 is TGTGCCAGCAGAGAATCCCCCCCGGCATCGTCAGCTTTCTTT. This codes for CASRESPPASSAFF. The variable domain in full, completed from reference TRBV2 and TRBJ1-1, reads EPEVTQTPSHQVTQMGQEVILRCVPISNHLYFYWYRQILGQKVEFLVSFYNNEISEKSEIFDDQFSVERPDGSNFTLKIRSTKLEDSAMYFCASRESPPASSAFFGQGTRLTVV.

This clonotype has at least ten counts. The V call is TRBV18, the J call TRBJ2-5; 16 positions agree with TRBD2. Germline CDR1 KGHSH, CDR2 LQKENI. This CDR3 is built from 18 residues. With V trimmed by 3 bases and J by 2 bases, 6 bases remained unmatched. The CDR3 DNA reads TGTGCCAGCTCACCGGGACTAGCGGGAGGGAAGTTTCAAGAGACCCAGTACTTC. This codes for CASSPGLAGGKFQETQYF. The variable domain in full, completed from reference TRBV18 and TRBJ2-5, reads NAGVMQNPRHLVRRRGQEARLRCSPMKGHSHVYWYRQLPEEGLKFMVYLQKENIIDESGMPKERFSAEFPKEGPSILRIQQVVRGDSAAYFCASSPGLAGGKFQETQYFGPGTRLLVL.

At least ten counts were recorded for this clonotype. The chain combines TRBV6-1 with TRBJ1-5; no firm D call. The germline V gene encodes CDR1 MNHNS and CDR2 SASEGT. V was pared by 0 bases and J by 3 bases, with 3 bases between. The CDR3 has 13 amino acids. CDR3 DNA sequence: TGTGCCAGCAGTGAAGCCTACAATCAGCCCCAGCATTTT. Residues: CASSEAYNQPQHF.

The V call is TRBV6-2 or TRBV6-3, the J call TRBJ2-3, with 11 bases lining up with TRBD2. Germline V gene sequence: CDR1 MNHEY, CDR2 SVGEGT. The CDR3 is 16 residues long. J gave up 5 bases and V 7 bases, and 11 bases lay outside the gene matches. CDR3 amino acids: CASTDPLAGVRDTQYF. Here the CDR3 DNA reads TGTGCCAGCACCGACCCACTAGCGGGAGTGAGAGATACGCAGTATTTT.

This clonotype was seen ten or more times. The rearrangement uses TRBV12-3 or TRBV12-4 and TRBJ2-7; 7 bases map to TRBD2. V lost 5 bases to trimming and J lost 2 bases; unmatched junction nucleotides: 9. The CDR3 is made up of 15 amino acids. CDR3 loop: CASSPRLALPYEQYF. The CDR3 DNA is TGTGCCAGCAGTCCTAGACTAGCCCTACCCTACGAGCAGTACTTC.

The genes are TRBV29-1 and TRBJ2-3, with 7 bases that match TRBD2. V shed 6 bases, J shed 1 base, and the junction held 7 bases outside the gene matches. CDR3 length: 14 amino acids. The V gene's germline CDR1 is SQVTM and CDR2 ANQGSEA. CDR3 in DNA: TGCAGCGTCAAGCGGGATATGGGCACAGATACGCAGTATTTT. This gives the protein CSVKRDMGTDTQYF.

The chain carries TRBV29-1 and TRBJ2-1; weak D call: TRBD2 (6 bases). This CDR3 contains 15 residues. Germline V gives CDR1 SQVTM, CDR2 ANQGSEA. Between the trimmed V and J ends, which lost 1 base and 5 bases, there was a span of 15 bases. CDR3 region: CSVEGGERANNEQFF. The CDR3 coding sequence is TGCAGCGTTGAAGGGGGGGAACGTGCGAACAATGAGCAGTTCTTC.

This clonotype was counted many times. The chain combines TRBV11-1 with TRBJ2-7; D may be TRBD2 (5 bases). V was cut by 5 bases and J by 2 bases, with 7 bases left in between. The CDR3 loop spans 12 amino acids. Germline CDR1 is SGHAT and CDR2 is FQDESV (reference sequence). The CDR3 spells CASSMGAYEQYF. The CDR3 DNA reads TGTGCCAGCAGCATGGGAGCCTACGAGCAGTACTTC.

This clonotype was seen more than once but under ten times. V gene TRBV12-5 combines with J gene TRBJ2-1, with D possibly TRBD2 on 6 matching bases. The V end lost 0 bases, the J end lost 2 bases, and 14 bases lay between the germline ends. The CDR3 loop spans 17 amino acids. Germline V gene data show CDR1 as LGHNT and CDR2 as FRNRAP. CDR3 protein: CASGLVRLEGTYNEQFF. CDR3 coding DNA: TGTGCTAGTGGTTTGGTAAGGCTGGAGGGGACCTACAATGAGCAGTTCTTC. The variable domain in full, completed from reference TRBV12-5 and TRBJ2-1, reads DARVTQTPRHKVTEMGQEVTMRCQPILGHNTVFWYRQTMMQGLELLAYFRNRAPLDDSGMPKDRFSAEMPDATLATLKIQPSEPRDSAVYFCASGLVRLEGTYNEQFFGPGTRLTVL.

There are a few counts of this clonotype. The chain links TRBV7-2 to TRBJ2-2; 8 bases line up with TRBD2. The CDR3 sequence is 19 residues long. The V segment lost 5 bases and the J segment 6 bases; nucleotides outside the gene matches: 20. Germline CDR1 SGHTA, CDR2 FQGNSA. This CDR3 reads CASSPPRGGALGAAGELFF. Written as DNA, the CDR3 is TGTGCCAGCAGCCCCCCCCGGGGGGGGGCGCTGGGCGCGGCCGGGGAGCTGTTTTTT.

This chain uses TRBV11-2 with TRBJ2-5, with D tentatively TRBD1 (5 bases). CDR1 is SGHAT and CDR2 is FQNNGV in the germline V gene. With 7 bases removed from V and 6 bases from J, the gap between germline ends came to 12 bases. The CDR3 runs 12 residues. CDR3 in DNA: TGTGCCAGCATATCAGGGATCCAGACCCAGTACTTC. Amino acid sequence: CASISGIQTQYF.

The chain carries TRBV27 and TRBJ1-1, with D unclear. The length of the CDR3 is 15 residues. Per the germline V gene, CDR1 is MNHEY and CDR2 is SMNVEV (reference sequence). Trimming took 3 bases from V and 1 from J, leaving 12 bases between them. CDR3 DNA sequence: TGTGCCAGCAGTTTCGGTACCGCAGCGAACACTGAAGCTTTCTTT. This translates into CASSFGTAANTEAFF.